The source of this TCR beta chain is a study of blood T cell repertoires in COVID-19. TCRdb's table, derived via immunoSEQ multiplex PCR, lists solely in-frame clones and lacks some. The table has about 52,000 clones, approximately 89% seen once; the top ten hold roughly 10%. Germline CDR1 MGHDK, CDR2 SYGVNS. This CDR3 has 14 residues. V was pared by 6 bases and J by 7 bases, with 16 bases between. The receptor comes from an elderly man with active or convalescent COVID-19. The gene calls are TRBV25-1 and TRBJ2-1; D possibly corresponds to TRBD1 (7 bases). Sequences were obtained from peripheral blood. The CDR3 protein is CASRSGGSKNEQFF. CDR3 sequence (DNA): TGTGCCAGCAGATCAGGGGGGAGTAAGAATGAGCAGTTCTTC.